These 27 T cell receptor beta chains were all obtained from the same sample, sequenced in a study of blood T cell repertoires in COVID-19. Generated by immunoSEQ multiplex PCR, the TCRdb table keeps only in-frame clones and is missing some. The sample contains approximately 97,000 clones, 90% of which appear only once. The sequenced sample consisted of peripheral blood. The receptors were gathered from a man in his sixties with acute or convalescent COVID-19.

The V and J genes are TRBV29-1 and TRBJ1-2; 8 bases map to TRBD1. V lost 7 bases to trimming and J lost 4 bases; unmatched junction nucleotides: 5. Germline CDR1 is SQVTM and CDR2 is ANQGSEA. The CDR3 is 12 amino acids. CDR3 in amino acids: CSARGTGYGYTF. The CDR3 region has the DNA TGCAGCGCCCGGGGGACAGGCTATGGCTACACCTTC.

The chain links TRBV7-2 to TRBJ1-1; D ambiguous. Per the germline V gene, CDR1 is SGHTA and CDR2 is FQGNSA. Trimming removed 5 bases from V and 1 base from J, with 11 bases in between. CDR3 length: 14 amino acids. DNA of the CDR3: TGTGCCAGCAGCCCCCAGCCGGGGAACACTGAAGCTTTCTTT. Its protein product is CASSPQPGNTEAFF.

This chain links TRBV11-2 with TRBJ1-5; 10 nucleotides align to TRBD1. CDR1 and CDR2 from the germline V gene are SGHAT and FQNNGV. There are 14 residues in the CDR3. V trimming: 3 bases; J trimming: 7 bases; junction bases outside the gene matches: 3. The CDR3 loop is CASSFGTGEQPQHF. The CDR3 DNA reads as TGTGCCAGCAGCTTCGGGACAGGGGAACAGCCCCAGCATTTT.

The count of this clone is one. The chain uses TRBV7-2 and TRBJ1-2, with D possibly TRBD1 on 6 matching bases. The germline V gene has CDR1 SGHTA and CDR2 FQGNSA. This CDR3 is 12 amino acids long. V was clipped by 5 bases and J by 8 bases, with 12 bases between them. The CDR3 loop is CASSGTTEGYTF. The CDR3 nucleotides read TGTGCCAGCAGCGGGACAACAGAGGGCTACACCTTC.

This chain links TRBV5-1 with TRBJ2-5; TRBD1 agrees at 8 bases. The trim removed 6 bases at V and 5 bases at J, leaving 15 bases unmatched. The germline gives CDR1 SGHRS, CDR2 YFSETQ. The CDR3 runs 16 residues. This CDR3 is CASTTGGRGLGETQYF. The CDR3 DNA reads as TGCGCCAGCACCACCGGGGGCAGGGGGCTTGGCGAGACCCAGTACTTC.

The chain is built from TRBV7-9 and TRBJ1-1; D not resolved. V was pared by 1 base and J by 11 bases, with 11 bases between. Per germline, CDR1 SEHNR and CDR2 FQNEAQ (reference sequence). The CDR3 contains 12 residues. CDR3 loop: CASSLEYRGAFF. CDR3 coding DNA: TGTGCCAGCAGCTTAGAGTACCGCGGGGCTTTCTTT.

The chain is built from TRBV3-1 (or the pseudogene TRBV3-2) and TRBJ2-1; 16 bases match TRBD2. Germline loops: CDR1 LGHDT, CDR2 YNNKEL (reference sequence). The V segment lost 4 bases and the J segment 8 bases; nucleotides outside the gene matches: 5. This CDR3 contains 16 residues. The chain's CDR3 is CASSPGTSGGADEQFF. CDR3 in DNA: TGTGCCAGCAGCCCCGGGACTAGCGGGGGGGCCGATGAGCAGTTCTTC.

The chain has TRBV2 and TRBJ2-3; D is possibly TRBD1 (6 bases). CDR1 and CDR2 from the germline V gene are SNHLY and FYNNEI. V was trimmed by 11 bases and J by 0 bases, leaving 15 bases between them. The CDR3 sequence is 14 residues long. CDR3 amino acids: CAFRAGASTDTQYF. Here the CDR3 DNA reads TGTGCCTTTCGAGCAGGGGCTAGCACAGATACGCAGTATTTT.

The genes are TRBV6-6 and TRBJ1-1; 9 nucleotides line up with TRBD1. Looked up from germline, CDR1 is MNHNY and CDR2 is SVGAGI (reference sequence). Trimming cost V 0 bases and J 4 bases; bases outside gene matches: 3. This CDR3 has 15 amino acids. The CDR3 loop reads CASSYSPGQGTEAFF. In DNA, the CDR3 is TGTGCCAGCAGTTACTCTCCGGGACAGGGCACTGAAGCTTTCTTT.

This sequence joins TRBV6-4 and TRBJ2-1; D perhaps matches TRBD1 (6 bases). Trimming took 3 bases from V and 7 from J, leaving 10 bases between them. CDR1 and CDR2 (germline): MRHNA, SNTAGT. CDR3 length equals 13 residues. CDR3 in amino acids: CASSEGTSNEQFF. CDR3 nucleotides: TGTGCCAGCAGTGAGGGGACATCGAATGAGCAGTTCTTC.

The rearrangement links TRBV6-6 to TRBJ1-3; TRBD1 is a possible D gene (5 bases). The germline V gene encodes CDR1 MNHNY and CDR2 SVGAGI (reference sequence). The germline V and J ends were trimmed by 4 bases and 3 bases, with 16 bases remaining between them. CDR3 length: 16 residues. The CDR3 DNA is TGTGCCAGCAGTTTGTCTACAGGAGTGTTTGGAAACACCATATATTTT. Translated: CASSLSTGVFGNTIYF.

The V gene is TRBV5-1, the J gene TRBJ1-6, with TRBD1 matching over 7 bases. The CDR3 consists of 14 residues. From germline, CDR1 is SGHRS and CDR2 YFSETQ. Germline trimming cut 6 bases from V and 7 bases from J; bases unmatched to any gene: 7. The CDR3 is CASNSGTANSPLHF. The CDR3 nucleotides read TGCGCCAGCAACTCCGGGACAGCCAATTCACCCCTCCACTTT.

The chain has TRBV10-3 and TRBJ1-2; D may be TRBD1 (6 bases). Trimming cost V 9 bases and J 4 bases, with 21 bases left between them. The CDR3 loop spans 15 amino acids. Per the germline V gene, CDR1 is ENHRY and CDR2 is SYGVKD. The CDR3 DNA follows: TGTGCCATTCCGGGACCGGGAGGGGGACCCTATGGCTACACCTTC. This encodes CAIPGPGGGPYGYTF.

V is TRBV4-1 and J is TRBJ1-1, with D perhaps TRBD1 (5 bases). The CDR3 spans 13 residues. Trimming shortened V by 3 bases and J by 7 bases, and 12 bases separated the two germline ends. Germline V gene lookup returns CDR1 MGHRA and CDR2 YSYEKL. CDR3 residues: CASSQRQIDEAFF. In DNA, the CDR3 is TGCGCCAGCAGCCAGAGACAGATAGATGAAGCTTTCTTT.

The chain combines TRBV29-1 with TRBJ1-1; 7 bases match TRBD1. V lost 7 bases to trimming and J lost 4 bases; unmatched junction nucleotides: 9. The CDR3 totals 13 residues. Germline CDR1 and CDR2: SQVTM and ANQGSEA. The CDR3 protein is CSGEGAAVTEAFF. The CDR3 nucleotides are TGCAGCGGCGAGGGGGCGGCAGTCACTGAAGCTTTCTTT.

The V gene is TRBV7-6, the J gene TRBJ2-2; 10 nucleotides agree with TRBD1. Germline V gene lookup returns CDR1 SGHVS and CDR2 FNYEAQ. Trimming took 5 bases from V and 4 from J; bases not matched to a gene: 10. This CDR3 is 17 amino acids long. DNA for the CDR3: TGTGCCAGCAGCCCAGGGACAGGGGCGCTTTTCACCGGGGAGCTGTTTTTT. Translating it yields CASSPGTGALFTGELFF.

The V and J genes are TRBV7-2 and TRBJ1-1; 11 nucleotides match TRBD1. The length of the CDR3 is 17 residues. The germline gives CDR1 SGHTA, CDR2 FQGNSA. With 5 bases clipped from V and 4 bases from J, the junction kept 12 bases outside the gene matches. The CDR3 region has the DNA TGTGCCAGCAGCCTGGACAGGGGGCGGCGTATGGTCACTGAAGCTTTCTTT. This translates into CASSLDRGRRMVTEAFF. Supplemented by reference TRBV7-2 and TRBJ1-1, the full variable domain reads GAGVSQSPSNKVTEKGKDVELRCDPISGHTALYWYRQSLGQGLEFLIYFQGNSAPDKSGLPSDRFSAERTGGSVSTLTIQRTQQEDSAVYLCASSLDRGRRMVTEAFFGQGTRLTVV.

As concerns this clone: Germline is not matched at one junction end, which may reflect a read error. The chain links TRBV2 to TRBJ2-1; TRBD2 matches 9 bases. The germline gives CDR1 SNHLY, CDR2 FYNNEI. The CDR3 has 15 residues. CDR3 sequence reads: CPSQRGGGNYNEQFF. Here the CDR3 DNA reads TGCCCCAGCCAACGCGGGGGGGGGAACTACAATGAGCAGTTCTTC.

In DNA form, the CDR3 reads TGTGCCACCAGCAGGGGTAGCGGGGTTACCGGGGAGCTGTTTTTT. It specifies CATSRGSGVTGELFF. The rearrangement links TRBV15 to TRBJ2-2; TRBD2 matches at 8 bases. Germline V gives CDR1 LNHNV, CDR2 YYDKDF (reference sequence). CDR3 length: 15 amino acids. Trimming cost V 3 bases and J 5 bases; bases outside gene matches: 5.

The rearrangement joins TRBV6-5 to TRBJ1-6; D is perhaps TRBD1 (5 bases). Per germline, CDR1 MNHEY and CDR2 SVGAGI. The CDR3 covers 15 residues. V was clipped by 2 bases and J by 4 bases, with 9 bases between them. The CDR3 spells CASSYGAAYNSPLHF. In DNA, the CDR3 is TGTGCCAGCAGTTACGGGGCAGCGTATAATTCACCCCTCCACTTT.

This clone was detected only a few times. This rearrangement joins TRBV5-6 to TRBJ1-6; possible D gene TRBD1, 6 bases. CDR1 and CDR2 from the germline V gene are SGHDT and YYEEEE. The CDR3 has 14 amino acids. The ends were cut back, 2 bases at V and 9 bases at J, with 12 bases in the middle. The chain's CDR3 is CASSFTGISSPLHF. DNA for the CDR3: TGTGCCAGCAGCTTTACAGGGATTAGTTCACCCCTCCACTTT.

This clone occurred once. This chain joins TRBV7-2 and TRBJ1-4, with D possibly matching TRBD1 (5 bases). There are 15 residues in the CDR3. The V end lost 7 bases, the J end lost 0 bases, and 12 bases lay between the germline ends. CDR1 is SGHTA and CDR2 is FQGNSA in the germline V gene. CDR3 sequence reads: CASTPGGATNEKLFF. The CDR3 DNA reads TGTGCCAGCACCCCAGGAGGGGCAACTAATGAAAAACTGTTTTTT. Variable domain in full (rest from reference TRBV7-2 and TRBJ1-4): GAGVSQSPSNKVTEKGKDVELRCDPISGHTALYWYRQSLGQGLEFLIYFQGNSAPDKSGLPSDRFSAERTGGSVSTLTIQRTQQEDSAVYLCASTPGGATNEKLFFGSGTQLSVL.

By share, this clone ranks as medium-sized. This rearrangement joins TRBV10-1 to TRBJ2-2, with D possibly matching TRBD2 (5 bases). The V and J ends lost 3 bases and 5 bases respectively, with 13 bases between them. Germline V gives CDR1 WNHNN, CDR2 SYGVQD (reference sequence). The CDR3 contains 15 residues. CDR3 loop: CASSDLRGETGELFF. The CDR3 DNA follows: TGCGCCAGCAGTGATCTCCGGGGAGAAACCGGGGAGCTGTTTTTT.

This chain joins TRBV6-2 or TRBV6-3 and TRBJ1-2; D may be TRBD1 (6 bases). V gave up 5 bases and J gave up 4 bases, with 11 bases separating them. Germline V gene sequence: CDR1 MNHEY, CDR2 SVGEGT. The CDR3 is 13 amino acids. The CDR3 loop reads CASSTTGTYGYTF. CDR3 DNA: TGTGCCAGCAGTACGACAGGAACCTATGGCTACACCTTC.

DNA of the CDR3: TGTGCCAGCAGTTTGAGCGGTCCACCCCTCCACTTT. Translating it yields CASSLSGPPLHF. The rearrangement uses TRBV27 and TRBJ1-6; D not resolved. The CDR3 runs to 12 residues. Germline-derived CDR1 and CDR2 are MNHEY and SMNVEV (reference sequence). Between the trimmed V and J ends, which lost 3 bases and 11 bases, there was a span of 8 bases.

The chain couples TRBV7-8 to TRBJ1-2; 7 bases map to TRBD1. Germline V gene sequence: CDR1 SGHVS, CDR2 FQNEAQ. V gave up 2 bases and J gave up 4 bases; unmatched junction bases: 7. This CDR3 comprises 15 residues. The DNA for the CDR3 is TGTGCCAGCAGCTTACGGGACAGACAACCCTATGGCTACACCTTC. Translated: CASSLRDRQPYGYTF.

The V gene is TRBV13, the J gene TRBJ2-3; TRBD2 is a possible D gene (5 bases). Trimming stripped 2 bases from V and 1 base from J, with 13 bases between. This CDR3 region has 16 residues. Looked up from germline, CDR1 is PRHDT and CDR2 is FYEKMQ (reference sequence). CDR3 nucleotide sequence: TGTGCCAGCAGCTTAACGGGTTTCGGGGGCACAGATACGCAGTATTTT. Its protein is CASSLTGFGGTDTQYF. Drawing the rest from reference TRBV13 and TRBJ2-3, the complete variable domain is AAGVIQSPRHLIKEKRETATLKCYPIPRHDTVYWYQQGPGQDPQFLISFYEKMQSDKGSIPDRFSAQQFSDYHSELNMSSLELGDSALYFCASSLTGFGGTDTQYFGPGTRLTVL.